This record concerns one T cell receptor beta chain sequence. This specimen belongs to a study of blood T cell repertoires in COVID-19. The wider study: Some COVID-19 samples were acute and others convalescent; all came from the United States, Italy and Spain. The analysed material was cDNA or gDNA that came from T cells, B-cell-depleted T cells, or PBMCs.

Per the study methods: Reference gene primer amplification yielded estimated nucleated cell counts. TCRdb's table, derived via immunoSEQ multiplex PCR, lists solely in-frame clones and lacks some. Clonal size and the V and J genes are those of that table, whereas D and trimming came from the DNA. The profile covers 400,000 to 550,000 clones, with roughly 90% appearing a single time and approximately 4.5% taken by the ten largest. The specimen sequenced was peripheral blood. The receptor was isolated from a woman aged 25 to 45 with acute or convalescent COVID-19.

CDR3 amino acids: CASSQGGLDTEAFF. The DNA for the CDR3 is TGTGCCAGCAGCCAAGGGGGCCTGGACACTGAAGCTTTCTTT. The J gene is TRBJ1-1, the V gene TRBV3-1 (or the pseudogene TRBV3-2), with a possible D match to TRBD1 (5 bases). Trimming stripped 1 base from V and 3 bases from J, with 9 bases between. Germline loops: CDR1 LGHDT, CDR2 YNNKEL (reference sequence). The CDR3 length is 14 residues.